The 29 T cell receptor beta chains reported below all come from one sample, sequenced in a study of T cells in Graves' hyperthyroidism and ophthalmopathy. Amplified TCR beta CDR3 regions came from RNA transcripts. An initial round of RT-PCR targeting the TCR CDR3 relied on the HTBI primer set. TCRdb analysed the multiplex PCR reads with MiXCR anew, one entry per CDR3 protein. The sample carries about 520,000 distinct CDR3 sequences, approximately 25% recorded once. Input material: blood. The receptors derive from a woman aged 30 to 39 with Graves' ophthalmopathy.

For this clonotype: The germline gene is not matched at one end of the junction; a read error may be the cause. CDR3 in amino acids: CNAPLSGPMNTEAFF. The CDR3 nucleotides are TGCAATGCTCCTCTCTCAGGACCGATGAACACTGAAGCTTTCTTT. This rearrangement joins TRBV20-1 to TRBJ1-1; D unresolved. Germline V CDR1 and CDR2: DFQATT, SNEGSKA (reference sequence). The length of the CDR3 is 15 residues.

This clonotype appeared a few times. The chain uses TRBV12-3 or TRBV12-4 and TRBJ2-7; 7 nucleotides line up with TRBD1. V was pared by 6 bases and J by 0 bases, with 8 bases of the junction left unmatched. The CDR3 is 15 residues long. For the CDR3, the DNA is TGTGCCAGCAGCCCAAGACAGGGAAGCTCCTACGAGCAGTACTTC. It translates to CASSPRQGSSYEQYF.

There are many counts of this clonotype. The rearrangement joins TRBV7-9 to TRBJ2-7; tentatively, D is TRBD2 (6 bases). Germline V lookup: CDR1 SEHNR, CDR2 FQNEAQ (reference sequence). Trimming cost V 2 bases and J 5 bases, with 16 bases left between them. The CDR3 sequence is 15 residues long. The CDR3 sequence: CASSLSLEGLNEQYF. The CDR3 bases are TGTGCCAGCAGCTTATCCCTGGAGGGTTTAAACGAGCAGTACTTC. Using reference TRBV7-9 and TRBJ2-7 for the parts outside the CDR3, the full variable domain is DTGVSQNPRHKITKRGQNVTFRCDPISEHNRLYWYRQTLGQGPEFLTYFQNEAQLEKSRLLSDRFSAERPKGSFSTLEIQRTEQGDSAMYLCASSLSLEGLNEQYFGPGTRLTVT.

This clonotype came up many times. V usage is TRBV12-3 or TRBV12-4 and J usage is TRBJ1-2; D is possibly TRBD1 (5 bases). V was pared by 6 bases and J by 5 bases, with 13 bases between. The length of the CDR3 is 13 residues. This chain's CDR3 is CASSPDRTYGYTF. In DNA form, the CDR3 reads TGTGCCAGCAGCCCCGACAGAACGTATGGCTACACCTTC.

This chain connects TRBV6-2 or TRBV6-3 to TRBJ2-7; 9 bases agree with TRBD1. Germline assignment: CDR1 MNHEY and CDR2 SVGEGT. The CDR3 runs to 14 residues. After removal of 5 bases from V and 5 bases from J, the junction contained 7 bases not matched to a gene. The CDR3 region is CASSQDRGRNEQYF. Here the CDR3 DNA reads TGTGCCAGCAGTCAGGACAGGGGAAGGAACGAGCAGTACTTC.

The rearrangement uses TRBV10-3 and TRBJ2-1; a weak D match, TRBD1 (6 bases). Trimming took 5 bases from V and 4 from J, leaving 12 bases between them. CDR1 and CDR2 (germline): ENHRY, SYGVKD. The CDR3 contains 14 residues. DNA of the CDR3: TGTGCCATCAGTCTCGAAGGGGGTTACAATGAGCAGTTCTTC. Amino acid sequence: CAISLEGGYNEQFF.

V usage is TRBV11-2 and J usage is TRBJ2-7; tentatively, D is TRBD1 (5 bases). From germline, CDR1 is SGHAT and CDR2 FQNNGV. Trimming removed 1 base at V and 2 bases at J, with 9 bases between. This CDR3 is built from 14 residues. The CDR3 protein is CASSLGVGPYEQYF. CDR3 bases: TGTGCCAGCAGCTTAGGTGTGGGGCCCTACGAGCAGTACTTC.

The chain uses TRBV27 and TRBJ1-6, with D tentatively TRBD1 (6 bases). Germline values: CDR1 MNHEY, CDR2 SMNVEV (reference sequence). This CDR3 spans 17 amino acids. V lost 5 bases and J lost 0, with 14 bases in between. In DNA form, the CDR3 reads TGTGCCAGCAGTCGGACAGTGACATACTCCTATAATTCACCCCTCCACTTT. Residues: CASSRTVTYSYNSPLHF.

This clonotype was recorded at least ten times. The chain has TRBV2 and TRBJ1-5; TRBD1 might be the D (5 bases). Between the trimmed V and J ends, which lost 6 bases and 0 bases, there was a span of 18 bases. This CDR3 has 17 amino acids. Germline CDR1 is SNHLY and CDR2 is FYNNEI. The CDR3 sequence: CASSGGGHGGSNQPQHF. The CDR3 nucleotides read TGTGCCAGCAGCGGGGGAGGGCATGGAGGTAGCAATCAGCCCCAGCATTTT.

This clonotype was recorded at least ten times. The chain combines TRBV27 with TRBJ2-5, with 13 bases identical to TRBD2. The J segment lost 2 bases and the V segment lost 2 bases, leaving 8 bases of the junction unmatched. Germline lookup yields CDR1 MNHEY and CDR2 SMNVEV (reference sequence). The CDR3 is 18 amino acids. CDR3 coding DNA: TGTGCCAGCAGTTTACTGGGACTAGCGGGGACCACACAAGAGACCCAGTACTTC. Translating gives CASSLLGLAGTTQETQYF.

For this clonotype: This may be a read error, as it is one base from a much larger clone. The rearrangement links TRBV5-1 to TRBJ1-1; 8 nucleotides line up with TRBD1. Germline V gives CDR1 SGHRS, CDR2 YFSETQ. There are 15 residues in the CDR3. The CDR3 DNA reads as TGCGCCAGCAGCTTGCCGCAGGGGGCATGGACTGAATCTTTCTTT. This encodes CASSLPQGAWTESFF.

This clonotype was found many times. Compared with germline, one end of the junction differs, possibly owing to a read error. The CDR3 nucleotides read TGTGCTAGCAGCTTAGCTGGGCCGATGAACACCGGGGAGCTGTTTTTT. Translated, it gives CASSLAGPMNTGELFF. The chain couples TRBV7-7 to TRBJ2-2, with no clear D. The CDR3 extends over 16 amino acids. Germline V gene lookup returns CDR1 SSHAT and CDR2 FNYEAQ (reference sequence). Filled out from reference TRBV7-7 and TRBJ2-2, the complete variable domain reads GAGVSQSPRYKVTKRGQDVTLRCDPISSHATLYWYQQALGQGPEFLTYFNYEAQPDKSGLPSDRFSAERPEGSISTLTIQRTEQRDSAMYRCASSLAGPMNTGELFFGEGSRLTVL.

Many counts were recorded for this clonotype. CDR3 nucleotides: TGTGCCAGTAGTACCTACAGGGAGAGGGGCACTGAAGCTTTCTTT. It codes for CASSTYRERGTEAFF. The V gene is TRBV19, the J gene TRBJ1-1; D is perhaps TRBD1 (6 bases). The CDR3 sequence is 15 residues long. The germline V gene encodes CDR1 LNHDA and CDR2 SQIVND (reference sequence). Trimming left V 4 bases short and J 4 bases short, with 16 bases between.

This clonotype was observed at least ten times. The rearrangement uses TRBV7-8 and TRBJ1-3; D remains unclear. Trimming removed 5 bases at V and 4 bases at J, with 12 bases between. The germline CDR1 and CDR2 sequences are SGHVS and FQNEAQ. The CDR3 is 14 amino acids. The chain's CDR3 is CASSPGVVGNTIYF. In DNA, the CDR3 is TGTGCCAGCAGCCCCGGTGTTGTGGGAAACACCATATATTTT.

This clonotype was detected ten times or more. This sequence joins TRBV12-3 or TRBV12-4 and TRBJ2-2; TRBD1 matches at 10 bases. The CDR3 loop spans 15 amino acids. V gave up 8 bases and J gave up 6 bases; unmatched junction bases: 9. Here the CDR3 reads CASGRDRGYPGELFF. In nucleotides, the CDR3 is TGTGCCAGCGGAAGGGACAGGGGTTATCCCGGGGAGCTGTTTTTT.

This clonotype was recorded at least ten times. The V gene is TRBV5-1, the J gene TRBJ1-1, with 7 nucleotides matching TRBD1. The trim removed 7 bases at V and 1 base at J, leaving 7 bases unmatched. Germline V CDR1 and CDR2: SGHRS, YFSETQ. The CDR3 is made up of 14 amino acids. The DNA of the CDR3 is TGCGCCAGCGGACCTGGACAGGCGAACACTGAAGCTTTCTTT. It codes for CASGPGQANTEAFF.

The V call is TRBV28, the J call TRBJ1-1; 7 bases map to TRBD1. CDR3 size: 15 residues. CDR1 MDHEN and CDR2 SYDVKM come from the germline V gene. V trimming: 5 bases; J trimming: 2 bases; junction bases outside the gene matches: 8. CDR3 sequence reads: CASSPTGEINTEAFF. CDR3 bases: TGTGCCAGCAGTCCCACAGGGGAAATAAACACTGAAGCTTTCTTT.

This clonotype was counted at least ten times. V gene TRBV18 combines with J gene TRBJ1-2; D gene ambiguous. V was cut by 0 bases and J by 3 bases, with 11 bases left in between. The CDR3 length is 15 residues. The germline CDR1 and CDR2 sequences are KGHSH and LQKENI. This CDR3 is CASSPPNGKDYGYTF. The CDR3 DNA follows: TGTGCCAGCTCACCACCAAACGGGAAGGACTATGGCTACACCTTC. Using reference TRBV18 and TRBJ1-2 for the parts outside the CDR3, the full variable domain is NAGVMQNPRHLVRRRGQEARLRCSPMKGHSHVYWYRQLPEEGLKFMVYLQKENIIDESGMPKERFSAEFPKEGPSILRIQQVVRGDSAAYFCASSPPNGKDYGYTFGSGTRLTVV.

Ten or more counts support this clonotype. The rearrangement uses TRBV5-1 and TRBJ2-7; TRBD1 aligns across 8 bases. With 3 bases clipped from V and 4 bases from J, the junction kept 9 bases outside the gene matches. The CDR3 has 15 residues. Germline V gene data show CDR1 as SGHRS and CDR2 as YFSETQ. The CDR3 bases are TGCGCCAGCAGCTACTCCGGGACAGGAAGGTACGAGCAGTACTTC. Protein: CASSYSGTGRYEQYF. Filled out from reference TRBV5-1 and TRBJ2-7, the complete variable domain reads KAGVTQTPRYLIKTRGQQVTLSCSPISGHRSVSWYQQTPGQGLQFLFEYFSETQRNKGNFPGRFSGRQFSNSRSEMNVSTLELGDSALYLCASSYSGTGRYEQYFGPGTRLTVT.

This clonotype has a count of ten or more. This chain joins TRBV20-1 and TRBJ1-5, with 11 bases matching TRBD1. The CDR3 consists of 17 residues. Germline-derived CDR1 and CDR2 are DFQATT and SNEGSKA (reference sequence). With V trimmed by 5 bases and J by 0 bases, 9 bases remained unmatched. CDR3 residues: CSASGTGGDYSNQPQHF. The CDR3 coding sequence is TGCAGTGCTTCTGGGACAGGGGGAGACTATAGCAATCAGCCCCAGCATTTT.

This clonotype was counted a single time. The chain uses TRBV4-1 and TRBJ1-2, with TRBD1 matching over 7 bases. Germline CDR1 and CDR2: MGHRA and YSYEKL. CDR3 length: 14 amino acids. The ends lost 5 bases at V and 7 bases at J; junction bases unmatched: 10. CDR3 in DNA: TGCGCCAGCAGCATTTCTAGGGGGCTGGGTGGCTACACCTTC. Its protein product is CASSISRGLGGYTF.

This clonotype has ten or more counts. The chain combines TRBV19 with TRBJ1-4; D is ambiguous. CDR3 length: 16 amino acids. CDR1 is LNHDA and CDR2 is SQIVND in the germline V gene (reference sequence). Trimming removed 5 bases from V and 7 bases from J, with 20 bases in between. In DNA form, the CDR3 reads TGTGCCAGTAGTTCTACCGGGAGACAAGGAGGTGAAAAACTGTTTTTT. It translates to CASSSTGRQGGEKLFF.

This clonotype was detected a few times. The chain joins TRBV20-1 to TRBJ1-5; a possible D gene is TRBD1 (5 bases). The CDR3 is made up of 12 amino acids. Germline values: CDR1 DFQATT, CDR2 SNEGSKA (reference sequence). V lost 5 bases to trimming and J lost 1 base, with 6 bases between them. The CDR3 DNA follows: TGCAGTGCTCGACAGAGCAATCAGCCCCAGCATTTT. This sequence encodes CSARQSNQPQHF.

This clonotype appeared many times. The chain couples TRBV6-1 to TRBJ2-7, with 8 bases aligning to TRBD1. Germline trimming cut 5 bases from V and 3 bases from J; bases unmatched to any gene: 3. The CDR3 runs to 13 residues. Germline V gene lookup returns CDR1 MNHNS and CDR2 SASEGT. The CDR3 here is CASSRGQDYEQYF. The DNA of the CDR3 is TGTGCCAGCAGTCGGGGACAGGACTACGAGCAGTACTTC.

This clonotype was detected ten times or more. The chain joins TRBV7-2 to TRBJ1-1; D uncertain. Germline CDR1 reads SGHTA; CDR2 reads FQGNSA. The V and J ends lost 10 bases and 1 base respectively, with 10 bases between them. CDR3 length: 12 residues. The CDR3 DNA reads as TGTGCCATCTCGAGGTCGAACACTGAAGCTTTCTTT. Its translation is CAISRSNTEAFF.

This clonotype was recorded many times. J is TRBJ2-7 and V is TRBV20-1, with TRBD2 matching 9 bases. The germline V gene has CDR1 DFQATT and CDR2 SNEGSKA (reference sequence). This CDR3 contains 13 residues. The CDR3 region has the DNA TGCAGCGCCTCGGGACTAGCATCGTACGAGCAGTACTTC. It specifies CSASGLASYEQYF.

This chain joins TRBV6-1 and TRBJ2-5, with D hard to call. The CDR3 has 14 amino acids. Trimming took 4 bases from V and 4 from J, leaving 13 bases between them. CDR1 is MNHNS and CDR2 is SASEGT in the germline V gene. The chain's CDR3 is CASSAGMPGETQYF. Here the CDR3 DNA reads TGTGCCAGCAGTGCGGGTATGCCGGGAGAGACCCAGTACTTC.

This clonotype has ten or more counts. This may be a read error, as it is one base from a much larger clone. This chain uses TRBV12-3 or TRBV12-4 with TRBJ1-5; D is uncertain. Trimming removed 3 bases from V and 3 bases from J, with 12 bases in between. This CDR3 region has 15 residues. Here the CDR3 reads CASSLAGFLNQPQHF. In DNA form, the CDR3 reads TGTGCCAGCAGTTTGGCAGGCTTCCTCAATCAGCCCCAGCATTTT.

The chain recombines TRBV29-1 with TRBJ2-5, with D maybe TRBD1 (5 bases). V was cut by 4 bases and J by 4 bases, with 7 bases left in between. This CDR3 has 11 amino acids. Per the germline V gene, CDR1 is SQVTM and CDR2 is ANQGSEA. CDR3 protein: CSVGTGETQYF. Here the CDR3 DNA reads TGCAGCGTTGGAACAGGAGAGACCCAGTACTTC.